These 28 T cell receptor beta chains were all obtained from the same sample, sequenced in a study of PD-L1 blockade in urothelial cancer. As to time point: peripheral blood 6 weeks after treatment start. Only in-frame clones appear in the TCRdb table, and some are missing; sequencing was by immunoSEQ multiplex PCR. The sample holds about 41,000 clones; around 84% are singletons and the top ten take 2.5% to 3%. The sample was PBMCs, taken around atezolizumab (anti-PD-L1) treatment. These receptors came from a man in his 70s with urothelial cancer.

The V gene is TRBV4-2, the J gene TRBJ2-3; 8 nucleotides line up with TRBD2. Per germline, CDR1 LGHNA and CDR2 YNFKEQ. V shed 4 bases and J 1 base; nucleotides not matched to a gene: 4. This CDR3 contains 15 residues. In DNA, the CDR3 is TGTGCCAGCAGCCTGGGACTAGAACGCACAGATACGCAGTATTTT. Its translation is CASSLGLERTDTQYF.

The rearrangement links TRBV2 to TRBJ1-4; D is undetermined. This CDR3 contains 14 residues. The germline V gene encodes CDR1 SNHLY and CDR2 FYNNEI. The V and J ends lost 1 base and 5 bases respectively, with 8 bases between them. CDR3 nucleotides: TGTGCCAGCAGTGAAGATAGCAGCAATGAAAAACTGTTTTTT. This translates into CASSEDSSNEKLFF.

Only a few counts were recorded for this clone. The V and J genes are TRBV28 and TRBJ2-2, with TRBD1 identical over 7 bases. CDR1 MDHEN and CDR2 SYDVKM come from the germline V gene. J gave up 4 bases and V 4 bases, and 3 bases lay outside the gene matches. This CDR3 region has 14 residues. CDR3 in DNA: TGTGCCAGCAGTTCGACAGGGCCCACCGGGGAGCTGTTTTTT. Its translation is CASSSTGPTGELFF.

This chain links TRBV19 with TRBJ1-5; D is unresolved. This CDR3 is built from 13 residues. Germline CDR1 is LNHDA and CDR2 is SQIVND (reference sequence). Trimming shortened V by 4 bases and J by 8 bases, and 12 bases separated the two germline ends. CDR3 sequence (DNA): TGTGCCAGTAGTACGCTCCCCAGTAAGCCCCAGCATTTT. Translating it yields CASSTLPSKPQHF.

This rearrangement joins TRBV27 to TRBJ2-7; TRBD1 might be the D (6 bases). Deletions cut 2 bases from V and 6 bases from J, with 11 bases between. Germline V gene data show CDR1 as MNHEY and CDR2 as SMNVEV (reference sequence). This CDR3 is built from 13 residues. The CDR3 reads CASSLDQGREQYF. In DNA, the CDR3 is TGTGCCAGCAGTTTAGACCAGGGGCGCGAGCAGTACTTC.

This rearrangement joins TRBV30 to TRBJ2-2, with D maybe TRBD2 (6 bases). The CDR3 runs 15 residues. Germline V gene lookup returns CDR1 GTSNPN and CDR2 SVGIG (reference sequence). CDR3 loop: CARRVRGTNTGELFF. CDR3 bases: TGTGCGAGGAGGGTGCGGGGCACGAACACCGGGGAGCTGTTTTTT. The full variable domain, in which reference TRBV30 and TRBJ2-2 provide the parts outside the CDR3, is SQTIHQWPATLVQPVGSPLSLECTVEGTSNPNLYWYRQAAGRGLQLLFYSVGIGQISSEVPQNLSASRPQDRQFILSSKKLLLSDSGFYLCARRVRGTNTGELFFGEGSRLTVL.

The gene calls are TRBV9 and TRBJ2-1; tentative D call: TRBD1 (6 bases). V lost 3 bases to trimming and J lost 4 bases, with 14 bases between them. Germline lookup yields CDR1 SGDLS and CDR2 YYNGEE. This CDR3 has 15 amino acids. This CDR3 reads CASSAYQGRYNEQFF. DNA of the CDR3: TGTGCCAGCAGCGCCTACCAGGGGCGTTACAATGAGCAGTTCTTC.

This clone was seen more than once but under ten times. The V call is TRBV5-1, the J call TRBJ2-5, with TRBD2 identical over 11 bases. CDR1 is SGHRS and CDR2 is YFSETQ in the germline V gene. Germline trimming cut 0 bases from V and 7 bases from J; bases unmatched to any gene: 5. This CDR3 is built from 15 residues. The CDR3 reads CASSLEVAGGGTQYF. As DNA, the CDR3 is TGCGCCAGCAGCTTGGAAGTAGCGGGAGGGGGGACCCAGTACTTC.

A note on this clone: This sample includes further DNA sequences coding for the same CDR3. CDR3 sequence (DNA): TGCGCCAGCAGGGAGGGACAAGAGACCCAGTACTTC. Encoded protein: CASREGQETQYF. The J gene is TRBJ2-5, the V gene TRBV5-1; possibly TRBD2 for D (6 bases). The CDR3 is made up of 12 amino acids. Germline V gives CDR1 SGHRS, CDR2 YFSETQ. Trimming shortened V by 5 bases and J by 2 bases, and 7 bases separated the two germline ends.

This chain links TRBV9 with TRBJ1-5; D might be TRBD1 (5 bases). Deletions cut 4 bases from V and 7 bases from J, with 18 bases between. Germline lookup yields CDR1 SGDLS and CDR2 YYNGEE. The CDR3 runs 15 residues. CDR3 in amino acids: CASSSGGRERQPQHF. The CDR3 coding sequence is TGTGCCAGCAGCTCCGGGGGAAGGGAGCGGCAGCCCCAGCATTTT.

CDR3 residues: CASSVTGDREQYF. CDR3 in DNA: TGTGCCAGCAGTGTCACAGGGGATAGGGAGCAGTACTTC. The gene calls are TRBV6-1 and TRBJ2-7, with TRBD1 identical over 7 bases. Germline V lookup: CDR1 MNHNS, CDR2 SASEGT. The CDR3 totals 13 residues. The J segment lost 7 bases and the V segment lost 4 bases, leaving 7 bases of the junction unmatched.

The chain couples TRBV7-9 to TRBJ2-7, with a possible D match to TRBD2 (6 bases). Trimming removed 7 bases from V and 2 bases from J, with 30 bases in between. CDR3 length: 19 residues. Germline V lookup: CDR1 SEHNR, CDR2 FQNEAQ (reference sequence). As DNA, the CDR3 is TGTGCCAGCACACGAGGGACGGGGGATTCATGGACTTCCCCCTACGAGCAGTACTTC. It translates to CASTRGTGDSWTSPYEQYF.

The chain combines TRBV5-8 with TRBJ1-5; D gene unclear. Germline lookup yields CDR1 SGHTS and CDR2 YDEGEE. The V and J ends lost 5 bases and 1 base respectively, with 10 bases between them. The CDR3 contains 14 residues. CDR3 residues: CASSSLLSNQPQHF. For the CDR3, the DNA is TGTGCCAGCAGTTCATTACTAAGCAATCAGCCCCAGCATTTT.

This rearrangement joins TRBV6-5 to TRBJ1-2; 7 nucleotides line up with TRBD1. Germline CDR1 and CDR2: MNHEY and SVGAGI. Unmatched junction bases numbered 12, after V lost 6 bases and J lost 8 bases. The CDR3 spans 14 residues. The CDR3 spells CASSPTGQAGGYTF. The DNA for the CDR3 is TGTGCCAGCAGCCCCACCGGACAGGCTGGGGGCTACACCTTC.

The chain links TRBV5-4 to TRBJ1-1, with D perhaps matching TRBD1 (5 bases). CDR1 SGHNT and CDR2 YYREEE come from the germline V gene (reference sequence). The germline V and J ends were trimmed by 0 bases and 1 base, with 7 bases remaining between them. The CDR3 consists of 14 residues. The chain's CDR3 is CASSLGRENTEAFF. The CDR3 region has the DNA TGTGCCAGCAGCTTGGGCAGGGAGAACACTGAAGCTTTCTTT.

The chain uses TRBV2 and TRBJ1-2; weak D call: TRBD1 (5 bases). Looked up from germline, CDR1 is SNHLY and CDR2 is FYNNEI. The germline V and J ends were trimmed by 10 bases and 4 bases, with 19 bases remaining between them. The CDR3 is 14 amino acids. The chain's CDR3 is CAILSGGGLYGYTF. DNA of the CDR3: TGTGCCATCCTCTCCGGGGGGGGTCTCTATGGCTACACCTTC.

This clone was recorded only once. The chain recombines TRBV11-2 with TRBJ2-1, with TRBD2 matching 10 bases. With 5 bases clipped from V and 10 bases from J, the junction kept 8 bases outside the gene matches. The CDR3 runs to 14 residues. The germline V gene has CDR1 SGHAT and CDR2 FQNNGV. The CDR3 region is CASSLGLADWEQFF. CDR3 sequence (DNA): TGTGCCAGCAGCCTCGGACTAGCGGATTGGGAGCAGTTCTTC.

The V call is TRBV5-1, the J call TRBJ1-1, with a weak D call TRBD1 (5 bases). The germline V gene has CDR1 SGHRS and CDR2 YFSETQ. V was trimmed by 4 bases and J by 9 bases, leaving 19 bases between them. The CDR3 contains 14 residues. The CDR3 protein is CASSREGGERKAFF. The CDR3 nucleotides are TGCGCCAGCAGCAGAGAGGGAGGGGAGAGAAAAGCTTTCTTT.

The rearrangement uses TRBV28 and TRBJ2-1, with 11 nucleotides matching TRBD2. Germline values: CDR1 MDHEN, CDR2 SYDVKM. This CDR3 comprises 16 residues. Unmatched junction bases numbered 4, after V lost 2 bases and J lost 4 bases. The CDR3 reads CASSLTLAGGYNEQFF. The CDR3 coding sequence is TGTGCCAGCAGTTTAACCCTAGCGGGAGGTTACAATGAGCAGTTCTTC.

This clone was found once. CDR3 bases: TGTGCCAGCACCCTCGGGGGTTCCTACAATGAGCAGTTCTTC. Translation: CASTLGGSYNEQFF. The chain joins TRBV5-5 to TRBJ2-1; possible D gene TRBD2, 6 bases. V was clipped by 6 bases and J by 1 base, with 11 bases between them. CDR3 length: 14 amino acids. CDR1 is SGHKS, CDR2 YYEKEE, per germline (reference sequence).

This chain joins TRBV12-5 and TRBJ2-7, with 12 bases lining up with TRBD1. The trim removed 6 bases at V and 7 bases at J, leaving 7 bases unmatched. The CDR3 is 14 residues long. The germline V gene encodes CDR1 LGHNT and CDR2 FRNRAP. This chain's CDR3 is CASGTGTGGREQYF. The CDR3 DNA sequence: TGTGCTAGTGGGACCGGGACAGGGGGCAGGGAGCAGTACTTC.

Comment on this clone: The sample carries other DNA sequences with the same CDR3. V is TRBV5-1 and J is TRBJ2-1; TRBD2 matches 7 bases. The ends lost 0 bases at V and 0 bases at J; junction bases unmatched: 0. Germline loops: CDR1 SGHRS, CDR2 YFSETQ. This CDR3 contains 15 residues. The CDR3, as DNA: TGCGCCAGCAGCTTGGGCGGGAGCTCCTACAATGAGCAGTTCTTC. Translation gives CASSLGGSSYNEQFF.

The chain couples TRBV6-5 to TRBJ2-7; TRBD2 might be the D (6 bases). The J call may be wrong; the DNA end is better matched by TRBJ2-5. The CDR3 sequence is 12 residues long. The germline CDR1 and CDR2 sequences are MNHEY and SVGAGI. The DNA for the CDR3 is TGTGCCACACTCTCCCTGGGGGGGACCCAGTACTTC. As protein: CATLSLGGTQYF.

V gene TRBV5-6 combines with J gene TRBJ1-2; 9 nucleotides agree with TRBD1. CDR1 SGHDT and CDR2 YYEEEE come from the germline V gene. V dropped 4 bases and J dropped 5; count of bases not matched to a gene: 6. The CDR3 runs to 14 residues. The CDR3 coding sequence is TGTGCCAGCAGCCGGGACAGGGTGCCGTATGGCTACACCTTC. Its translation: CASSRDRVPYGYTF.

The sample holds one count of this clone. The CDR3 DNA follows: TGTGCCTGGAGGACAGGCAGTAACTATGGCTACACCTTC. This encodes CAWRTGSNYGYTF. This chain connects TRBV30 to TRBJ1-2; the D gene is possibly TRBD1 (6 bases). Trimming removed 3 bases from V and 1 base from J, with 9 bases in between. The CDR3 runs 13 residues. In germline, CDR1 is GTSNPN, CDR2 SVGIG (reference sequence).

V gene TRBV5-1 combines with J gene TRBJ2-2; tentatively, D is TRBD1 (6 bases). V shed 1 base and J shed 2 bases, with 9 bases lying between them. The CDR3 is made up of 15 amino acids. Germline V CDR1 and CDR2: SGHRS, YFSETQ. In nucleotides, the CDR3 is TGCGCCAGCAGCTTGACACAGGGTAACACCGGGGAGCTGTTTTTT. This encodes CASSLTQGNTGELFF.

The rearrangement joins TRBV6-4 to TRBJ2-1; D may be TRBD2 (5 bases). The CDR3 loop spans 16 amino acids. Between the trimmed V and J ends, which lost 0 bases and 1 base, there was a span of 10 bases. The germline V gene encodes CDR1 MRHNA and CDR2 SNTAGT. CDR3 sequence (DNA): TGTGCCAGCAGTGACTCCCCAGCGGAGTCCTACAATGAGCAGTTCTTC. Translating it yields CASSDSPAESYNEQFF.

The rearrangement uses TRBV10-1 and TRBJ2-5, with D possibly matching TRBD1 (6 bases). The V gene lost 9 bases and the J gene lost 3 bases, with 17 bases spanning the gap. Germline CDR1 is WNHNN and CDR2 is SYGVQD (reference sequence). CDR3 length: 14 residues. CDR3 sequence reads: CASSNRAGEETQYF. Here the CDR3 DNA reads TGCGCCAGTTCCAACAGGGCCGGGGAAGAGACCCAGTACTTC.